The present T cell receptor (beta chain) was sequenced within a study of brain T cells in children with intractable seizures. Only cases whose brain tissue showed the highest T cell transcript signatures were sequenced. Patients received at least one anti-epileptic drug before surgery. Study results and limitations: Pre-surgery blood may have been undersampled, hiding some clones. Viral specificity was inferred only from CDR3 similarity; HCMV serostatus was unknown.

Clones were sequenced by immunoSEQ multiplex PCR, and TCRdb holds only the in-frame ones, with some missing. The sample carries about 41,000 clones, around 90% recorded once. Germline trimming cut 3 bases from V and 1 base from J; bases unmatched to any gene: 11. This CDR3 contains 18 residues. The V gene's germline CDR1 is LGHNT and CDR2 FRNRAP. Points on this clone: Antigen specificity is unknown.

The TCR originated in a girl aged 2 to 10 with tuberous sclerosis and intractable seizures. The V gene is TRBV12-5, the J gene TRBJ1-1, with TRBD1 matching over 10 bases. This specimen was peripheral blood, taken at surgery. As DNA, the CDR3 is TGTGCTAGTGGTTTCACCCTCCGGGACAGGGGCTGGAACACTGAAGCTTTCTTT. Residues: CASGFTLRDRGWNTEAFF.